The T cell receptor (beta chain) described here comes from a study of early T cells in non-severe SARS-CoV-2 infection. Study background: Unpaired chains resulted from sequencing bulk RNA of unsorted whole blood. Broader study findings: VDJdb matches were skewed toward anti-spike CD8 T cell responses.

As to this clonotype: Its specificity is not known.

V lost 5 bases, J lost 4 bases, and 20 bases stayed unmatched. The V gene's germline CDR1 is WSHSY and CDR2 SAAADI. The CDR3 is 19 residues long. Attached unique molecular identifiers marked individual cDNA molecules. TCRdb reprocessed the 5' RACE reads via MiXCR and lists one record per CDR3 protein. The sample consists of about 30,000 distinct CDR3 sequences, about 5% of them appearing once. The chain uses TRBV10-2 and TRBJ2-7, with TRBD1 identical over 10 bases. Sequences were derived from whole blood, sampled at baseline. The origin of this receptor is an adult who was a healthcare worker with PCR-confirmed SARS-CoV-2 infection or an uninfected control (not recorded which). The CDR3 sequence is CASSREGQGSLMVTYEQYF. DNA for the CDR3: TGCGCCAGCAGTCGGGAGGGACAGGGGTCTCTGATGGTGACGTACGAGCAGTACTTC.